These 23 T cell receptor beta chains came from one sample sequenced in a study of human T cells and chemical hapten exposure (dated by TCRdb to the early 2020s). This specimen's time point label, per the study, means: pre-sensitization, week 0. The treatment or condition label here, explained by the study, means: therapeutic diphenylcyclopropenone sensitization with weekly scalp DPC. Libraries were made using RACE. For sequencing, a NextSeq 500 was employed. In TCRdb, the public reads were trimmed at Q25 with fastp and aligned with MiXCR, with productive beta chains retained. Each CDR3 protein gets just one entry, which takes the most common genes and DNA from the rows behind it. A total of around 180,000 distinct CDR3 sequences appear in this sample, under 35% of them only once. The ten top clones hold roughly 3% of the sample. The sample was whole blood, taken in connection with sensitization to the hapten diphenylcyclopropenone (DPC). These receptor sequences come from a woman aged 25-40 years with alopecia areata. Some clones in this sample may be carry-over from other donors' samples.

The chain recombines TRBV29-1 with TRBJ2-3, with D possibly being TRBD2 (6 bases). Germline V gene sequence: CDR1 SQVTM, CDR2 ANQGSEA. The CDR3 runs to 12 residues. Between the trimmed V and J ends, which lost 7 bases and 2 bases, there was a span of 10 bases. CDR3 DNA: TGCAGCGGGGGGGAGAACACAGATACGCAGTATTTT. It specifies CSGGENTDTQYF.

The J gene is TRBJ1-4, the V gene TRBV27; no definite D call. CDR1 is MNHEY, CDR2 SMNVEV, per germline (reference sequence). This CDR3 is 17 amino acids long. The V end was cut by 1 base, the J end by 2 bases, with 14 bases between. CDR3 sequence (DNA): TGTGCCAGCAGTTTATTTGTCGGGGAGGACACTAATGAAAAACTGTTTTTT. Encoded protein: CASSLFVGEDTNEKLFF.

The genes are TRBV20-1 and TRBJ2-5; 7 bases are shared with TRBD2. Germline CDR1 reads DFQATT; CDR2 reads SNEGSKA (reference sequence). The CDR3 is 12 amino acids. J gave up 4 bases and V 3 bases, and 2 bases lay outside the gene matches. The CDR3 DNA sequence: TGCAGTGCTAGCGTAGCGGGAGAGACCCAGTACTTC. Amino acid sequence: CSASVAGETQYF.

This clonotype showed up many times. The chain couples TRBV2 to TRBJ2-5, with D uncertain. Trimming took off 4 bases at V and 2 bases at J, with 8 bases between the two ends. Germline V CDR1 and CDR2: SNHLY, FYNNEI. CDR3 length: 13 residues. In DNA form, the CDR3 reads TGTGCCAGCAGTGCCCCGGAGCAAGAGACCCAGTACTTC. It is translated as CASSAPEQETQYF. The full variable domain, completed using reference TRBV2 and TRBJ2-5, is EPEVTQTPSHQVTQMGQEVILRCVPISNHLYFYWYRQILGQKVEFLVSFYNNEISEKSEIFDDQFSVERPDGSNFTLKIRSTKLEDSAMYFCASSAPEQETQYFGPGTRLLVL.

The CDR3 is CASSLGFLGDSSPLHF. As DNA, the CDR3 is TGTGCCAGCAGTTTAGGGTTTCTCGGGGACTCTTCACCCCTCCACTTT. This sequence joins TRBV28 and TRBJ1-6, with a tentative D call TRBD1 (5 bases). V dropped 2 bases and J dropped 9 bases, with 17 bases sitting between them. From germline, CDR1 is MDHEN and CDR2 SYDVKM. The CDR3 length is 16 residues.

V usage is TRBV20-1 and J usage is TRBJ1-5; the D gene is possibly TRBD1 (5 bases). The CDR3 extends over 15 amino acids. V was trimmed by 3 bases and J by 9 bases, leaving 21 bases between them. Germline values: CDR1 DFQATT, CDR2 SNEGSKA (reference sequence). In DNA, the CDR3 is TGCAGTGCTAGCTTAGACGGGGCGCGGGATCTGCCCCAGCATTTT. Its protein is CSASLDGARDLPQHF.

V is TRBV4-1 and J is TRBJ2-7, with 9 nucleotides matching TRBD1. The CDR3 contains 16 residues. V dropped 4 bases and J dropped 3; count of bases not matched to a gene: 10. Germline CDR1 reads MGHRA; CDR2 reads YSYEKL. The CDR3 DNA reads TGCGCCAGCAGCCCAGGTAACCGGGACAGGGTCTACGAGCAGTACTTC. This codes for CASSPGNRDRVYEQYF.

This clonotype was seen repeatedly, ten times or more. V usage is TRBV29-1 and J usage is TRBJ1-5; D perhaps matches TRBD1 (6 bases). The germline V gene has CDR1 SQVTM and CDR2 ANQGSEA. The germline V and J ends were trimmed by 6 bases and 1 base, with 10 bases remaining between them. CDR3 length: 13 residues. The CDR3: CSVSTGSNQPQHF. The CDR3 bases are TGCAGCGTCTCCACAGGGAGCAATCAGCCCCAGCATTTT.

This clonotype turned up a few times. V usage is TRBV10-3 and J usage is TRBJ1-5; 7 positions match TRBD1. Germline loops: CDR1 ENHRY, CDR2 SYGVKD. The CDR3 runs 14 residues. V gave up 3 bases and J gave up 4 bases; unmatched junction bases: 3. This CDR3 reads CAISEDRENQPQHF. In nucleotides, the CDR3 is TGTGCCATCAGTGAAGACAGGGAGAATCAGCCCCAGCATTTT.

This clonotype was seen a few times. This rearrangement joins TRBV29-1 to TRBJ1-1, with D possibly being TRBD1 (5 bases). This CDR3 comprises 14 residues. Between the trimmed V and J ends, which lost 4 bases and 0 bases, there was a span of 12 bases. CDR1 is SQVTM, CDR2 ANQGSEA, per germline. The CDR3 protein is CSVGGGGLNTEAFF. Here the CDR3 DNA reads TGCAGCGTTGGGGGGGGGGGTTTGAACACTGAAGCTTTCTTT.

This clonotype was recorded a few times. The chain uses TRBV11-2 and TRBJ1-1, with D perhaps TRBD1 (6 bases). Trimming stripped 2 bases from V and 2 bases from J, with 9 bases between. Looked up from germline, CDR1 is SGHAT and CDR2 is FQNNGV. The CDR3 runs to 14 residues. The CDR3 loop is CASSLRQENTEAFF. Written as DNA, the CDR3 is TGTGCCAGCAGCTTAAGACAGGAAAACACTGAAGCTTTCTTT.

This clonotype has only a few counts. The rearrangement joins TRBV7-3 to TRBJ1-2; 10 nucleotides line up with TRBD1. Germline loops: CDR1 SGHTA, CDR2 FQGTGA. This CDR3 spans 14 amino acids. V trimming: 5 bases; J trimming: 4 bases; junction bases outside the gene matches: 4. Here the CDR3 DNA reads TGTGCCAGCAGCCGGGACAGGGGTGGCTATGGCTACACCTTC. Its protein is CASSRDRGGYGYTF.

The V and J genes are TRBV20-1 and TRBJ2-1, with D unclear. Germline V lookup: CDR1 DFQATT, CDR2 SNEGSKA (reference sequence). The V end was cut by 0 bases, the J end by 4 bases, with 7 bases between. The length of the CDR3 is 13 residues. CDR3 in amino acids: CSARDRQYNEQFF. The DNA of the CDR3 is TGCAGTGCTAGAGACAGACAATACAATGAGCAGTTCTTC.

The chain recombines TRBV28 with TRBJ2-3, with 10 bases matching TRBD2. This CDR3 region has 16 residues. Germline V gene data show CDR1 as MDHEN and CDR2 as SYDVKM. J gave up 6 bases and V 3 bases, and 9 bases lay outside the gene matches. The CDR3 DNA follows: TGTGCCAGCAGTTTCATTAGCGGGGGGACCGGCGATACGCAGTATTTT. Protein sequence: CASSFISGGTGDTQYF.

This clonotype was seen a few times. V is TRBV12-3 or TRBV12-4 and J is TRBJ1-3, with D unclear. This CDR3 comprises 15 residues. The germline V and J ends were trimmed by 3 bases and 0 bases, with 9 bases remaining between them. CDR3 coding DNA: TGTGCCAGCAGTTTTAGAGGCTTCTCTGGAAACACCATATATTTT. The encoded protein is CASSFRGFSGNTIYF.

The V call is TRBV10-3, the J call TRBJ1-2, with 9 positions matching TRBD1. Germline assignment: CDR1 ENHRY and CDR2 SYGVKD. This CDR3 spans 14 amino acids. Trimming cost V 5 bases and J 5 bases; bases outside gene matches: 6. The CDR3 sequence: CAISWGQGAYGYTF. In nucleotides, the CDR3 is TGTGCCATCAGTTGGGGACAGGGAGCATATGGCTACACCTTC.

The rearrangement joins TRBV5-6 to TRBJ2-4, with D possibly TRBD1 on 6 matching bases. The CDR3 runs to 13 residues. Trimming shortened V by 4 bases and J by 11 bases, and 16 bases separated the two germline ends. Germline V gives CDR1 SGHDT, CDR2 YYEEEE. DNA of the CDR3: TGTGCCAGCAGCGCCGCAGGGGAAAAGGTTCAGTACTTC. Translation gives CASSAAGEKVQYF.

This clonotype has a handful of counts. The chain couples TRBV7-2 to TRBJ2-1; TRBD1 matches 8 bases. CDR1 is SGHTA, CDR2 FQGNSA, per germline. CDR3 length: 13 amino acids. Losses at the gene ends were 5 bases for V and 15 bases for J; bases not matched to a gene: 12. The CDR3 DNA reads TGTGCCAGCAGCCGACGAGCAGGGGGCCCCTGGTTCTTC. Translated, it gives CASSRRAGGPWFF.

This sequence joins TRBV27 and TRBJ1-1; 9 nucleotides match TRBD1. The CDR3 length is 20 residues. CDR1 MNHEY and CDR2 SMNVEV come from the germline V gene (reference sequence). With 5 bases clipped from V and 4 bases from J, the junction kept 23 bases outside the gene matches. This CDR3 reads CASSPLTFPLDRGLLTEAFF. As DNA, the CDR3 is TGTGCCAGCAGTCCGCTAACCTTCCCTTTGGACAGGGGACTACTCACTGAAGCTTTCTTT.

This clonotype has just one count. CDR3 sequence: CAWSVQGGGKDTQYF. The CDR3 region has the DNA TGTGCCTGGAGTGTACAGGGCGGGGGTAAAGATACGCAGTATTTT. The rearrangement links TRBV30 to TRBJ2-3; the D gene is possibly TRBD2 (7 bases). V was pared by 0 bases and J by 5 bases, with 15 bases between. CDR3 size: 15 residues. Germline V gives CDR1 GTSNPN, CDR2 SVGIG (reference sequence).

J is TRBJ2-2 and V is TRBV28; D not resolved. Per the germline V gene, CDR1 is MDHEN and CDR2 is SYDVKM. The CDR3 is made up of 14 amino acids. V lost 6 bases, J lost 3 bases, and 11 bases lay in between. CDR3: CASSPLAYTGELFF. The CDR3 bases are TGTGCCAGCAGCCCCCTGGCCTACACCGGGGAGCTGTTTTTT.

V gene TRBV20-1 combines with J gene TRBJ2-3, with D possibly TRBD2 on 6 matching bases. The V gene's germline CDR1 is DFQATT and CDR2 SNEGSKA (reference sequence). This CDR3 spans 12 amino acids. V dropped 4 bases and J dropped 6 bases, with 11 bases sitting between them. Here the CDR3 DNA reads TGCAGTGCTACGCTGGGGAGGGATACGCAGTATTTT. Translating it yields CSATLGRDTQYF.

V is TRBV7-2 and J is TRBJ2-5; D is ambiguous. CDR3 length: 16 amino acids. CDR1 and CDR2 (germline): SGHTA, FQGNSA. Trimming removed 5 bases at V and 2 bases at J, with 18 bases between. This chain's CDR3 is CASSPGRNWVQETQYF. In DNA form, the CDR3 reads TGTGCCAGCAGCCCAGGACGTAACTGGGTACAAGAGACCCAGTACTTC.